A selection of T cell receptor beta chains follows, all from one sample in a study of shared clonotypes between healthy human individuals. This table comes from immunoSEQ multiplex PCR, and its TCRdb copy is limited to in-frame clones, with some not included. The sample includes around 600,000 clones, 97% of them seen just once. The sequencing sample was made of naive CD4+ T cells sorted from blood. The receptors originated from a woman aged 25 to 45 in good health. The CDR3 runs from the conserved cysteine through the conserved F or W. The D gene is left open where the match is weak. Clone size is given for some rows only: seen once, a few or many times, or a class if the clone is expanded.

D gene	V gene	clone size	J gene	CDR3 DNA	CDR3 protein
.	TRBV5-1	.	TRBJ2-7	TGCGCCAGCAGCTCTCTAGGATCTCAGGGTACGCGTTACGAGCAGTACTTC	CASSSLGSQGTRYEQYF
.	TRBV6-1	.	TRBJ2-4	TGTGCCAGCAGGGAACTCTGGGGTACGGCCAAAAACATTCAGTACTTC	CASRELWGTAKNIQYF
.	TRBV19	.	TRBJ2-2	TGTGCCAGTAGTCTGGGAGCGATAAACACCGGGGAGCTGTTTTTT	CASSLGAINTGELFF
.	TRBV18	.	TRBJ2-2	TGTGCCAGCTCACCCCGGGAGCCCACCGGGGAGCTGTTTTTT	CASSPREPTGELFF
TRBD1	TRBV5-1	.	TRBJ1-1	TGCGCCAGCAGCCTCCCCGGTGGCAGGGGGGCTTTCTTT	CASSLPGGRGAFF
.	TRBV5-4	.	TRBJ1-4	TGTGCCAGCAGCACCTTGACCTCGGGTAATGAAAAACTGTTTTTT	CASSTLTSGNEKLFF
TRBD2	TRBV28	.	TRBJ2-7	TGTGCCAGCAGGGGGACTAGCGGCTACGAGCAGTACTTC	CASRGTSGYEQYF
TRBD2	TRBV11-2	.	TRBJ2-3	TGTGCCAGCAGCTTAGCGGGAGGGCCTCTTAGCACAGATACGCAGTATTTT	CASSLAGGPLSTDTQYF
TRBD2	TRBV11-3	.	TRBJ2-3	TGTGCCAGCAGCTTACAATTTAGCGGGACTCATACGCAGTATTTT	CASSLQFSGTHTQYF
TRBD1	TRBV4-1	.	TRBJ1-2	TGCGCCAGCAGCCAAGAGGAGGGATTACAGGGGGCAGGTGGCTACACCTTC	CASSQEEGLQGAGGYTF
.	TRBV30	.	TRBJ2-1	TGTGCCTGGAGTGCGGTGGCCCTGAGCTCCTACAATGAGCAGTTCTTC	CAWSAVALSSYNEQFF
TRBD1	TRBV5-1	.	TRBJ2-7	TGCGCCAGCGCCCTTCAGCCGGGACAGGGATACGAGCAGTACTTC	CASALQPGQGYEQYF
.	TRBV28	.	TRBJ2-7	TGTGCCAGCAGCTTGGTGGGCGGTCCCTCCTACGAGCAGTACTTC	CASSLVGGPSYEQYF
TRBD1	TRBV4-1	.	TRBJ2-5	TGCGCCAGCAGCAGGACAGGGGAAAGAGTGGTAGAGACCCAGTACTTC	CASSRTGERVVETQYF
.	TRBV5-1	.	TRBJ1-4	TGCGCCAGCAGCTTAGGTAGTCCGGCTAATGAAAAACTGTTTTTT	CASSLGSPANEKLFF
.	TRBV4-2	.	TRBJ1-2	TGTGCCAGCAGCCAAGATGTTTCGAGGGGCGCTGGGTATGGCTATACCTTC	CASSQDVSRGAGYGYTF
.	TRBV28	.	TRBJ2-7	TGTGCCAGCAGGGTACCAGAGGGTAGGGGTACCTACGAGCAGTACTTC	CASRVPEGRGTYEQYF
TRBD2	TRBV28	.	TRBJ2-5	TGTGCCTCGAGCGGACTAGCGGGACGTCCCCAACTTGGGCAGTACTTC	CASSGLAGRPQLGQYF
TRBD2	TRBV5-1	.	TRBJ2-7	TGCGCCAGCAGCCGGACTAGCGGGGGGAACTACGAGCAGTACTTC	CASSRTSGGNYEQYF
.	TRBV7-2	.	TRBJ1-2	TGTGCCAGCAGCCCGCGGGCCCGGGGCTACACCTTC	CASSPRARGYTF
.	TRBV7-2	.	TRBJ1-2	TGTGCCAGCAGCCCCGCCGGGACCTATGGCTACACCTTC	CASSPAGTYGYTF
TRBD2	TRBV19	.	TRBJ2-3	TGTGCCAGTACCCCCTTTGGGGAGGGCCTAAATACGCAGTATTTT	CASTPFGEGLNTQYF
TRBD2	TRBV5-1	.	TRBJ2-1	TGCGCCAGCAGCTTGGTCCTAGCGGGAGGGTTGAATGAGCAGTTCTTC	CASSLVLAGGLNEQFF
.	TRBV28	.	TRBJ1-1	TGTGCCAGCAGTACGGGAGGCACGAACACTGAAGCTTTCTTT	CASSTGGTNTEAFF
TRBD2	TRBV4-1	.	TRBJ2-5	TGCGCCAGCACCGAGTCGACTAGCGAGCAAGAGACCCAGTACTTC	CASTESTSEQETQYF
TRBD2	TRBV28	once	TRBJ2-1	TGTGCCAGCAGTGCATTAGCGGGGGGATTACCTCAGACCTACAATGAGCAGTTCTTC	CASSALAGGLPQTYNEQFF
.	TRBV5-1	once	TRBJ1-1	TGCGCCAGCAGCTTGGCTGGGGGTTTGAACACTGAAGCTTTCTTT	CASSLAGGLNTEAFF
.	TRBV7-7	.	TRBJ2-1	TGTGCCAGCAGCTTAGCGGGGAGTGCCAATGAGCAGTTCTTC	CASSLAGSANEQFF
.	TRBV5-4	.	TRBJ2-7	TGTGCCAGCAGCCCCGGGGGGGACAGGTACGAGCAGTACTTC	CASSPGGDRYEQYF
.	TRBV11-2	.	TRBJ2-2	TGTGCCAGCAGCTTAGTAGCAGGGAACACCGGGGAGCTGTTTTTT	CASSLVAGNTGELFF
.	TRBV6-1	.	TRBJ1-1	TGTGCCAGCAGTGACCTGACAGGCCTAGCTTTCTTT	CASSDLTGLAFF
TRBD1	TRBV28	.	TRBJ1-5	TGTGCCAGCAGTAGACCGGGACAGGGGAATCAGCCCCAGCATTTT	CASSRPGQGNQPQHF
.	TRBV10-3	.	TRBJ2-7	TGTGCCATCTCGAGAAATGATGGACCTATTGGGGAGCAGTACTTC	CAISRNDGPIGEQYF
TRBD1	TRBV7-8	.	TRBJ1-1	TGTGCCAGCAGCTCATGGGGACAGATGAACACTGAAGCTTTCTTT	CASSSWGQMNTEAFF
.	TRBV11-2	once	TRBJ1-2	TGTGCCAGCAGCCGCGGGGGTTTGTATGGCTACACCTTC	CASSRGGLYGYTF
.	TRBV28	.	TRBJ2-5	TGTGCCAGCAGAACGGTCTCGGAGACCCAGTACTTC	CASRTVSETQYF
.	TRBV6-1	.	TRBJ1-1	TGTGCCAGCAGCATTGGTTCTTACGGGACTGAAGCTTTCTTT	CASSIGSYGTEAFF
.	TRBV27	.	TRBJ1-5	TGTGCCAGCAGTTTACGGGGTCAGGATCAGCCCCAGCATTTT	CASSLRGQDQPQHF
TRBD1	TRBV28	.	TRBJ1-1	TGTGCCAGCAGTACCCACCCCGGTGTACAGGGGGTCGTCTACACTGAAGCTTTCTTT	CASSTHPGVQGVVYTEAFF
.	TRBV21-1	.	TRBJ2-3	TGTGCCAGCAGCAACGAAAGGACTAGCCGTGCAGATACGCAGTATTTT	CASSNERTSRADTQYF
TRBD1	TRBV7-6	.	TRBJ1-5	TGTGCCAGCAGCTTAGGTCCAGGGGGCGACCAGCCCCAGCATTTT	CASSLGPGGDQPQHF
TRBD1	TRBV7-9	.	TRBJ2-1	TGTGCCAGCAGCCCCGACAGGGGGTCCTACAATGAGCAGTTCTTC	CASSPDRGSYNEQFF
.	TRBV13	.	TRBJ1-5	TGTGCCAGCAGCTTGACGGTGGCAGGGATGAATCAGCCCCAGCATTTT	CASSLTVAGMNQPQHF
.	TRBV7-2	.	TRBJ2-1	TGTGCCAGCACCCTTTGGGGAATAGGTCGGAAGTTCTTC	CASTLWGIGRKFF